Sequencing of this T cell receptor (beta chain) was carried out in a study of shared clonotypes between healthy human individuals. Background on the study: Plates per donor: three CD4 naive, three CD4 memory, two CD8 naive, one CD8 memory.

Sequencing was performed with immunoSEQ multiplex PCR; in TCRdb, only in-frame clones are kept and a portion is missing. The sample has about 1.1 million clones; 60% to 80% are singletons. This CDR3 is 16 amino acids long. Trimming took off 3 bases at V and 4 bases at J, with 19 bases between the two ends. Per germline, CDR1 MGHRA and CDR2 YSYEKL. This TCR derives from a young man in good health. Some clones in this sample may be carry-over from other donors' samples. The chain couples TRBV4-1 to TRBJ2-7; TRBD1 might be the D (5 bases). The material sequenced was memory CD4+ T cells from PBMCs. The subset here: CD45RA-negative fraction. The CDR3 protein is CASSHPLSRTPYEQYF. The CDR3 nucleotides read TGCGCCAGCAGCCACCCGCTCTCCAGGACACCTTACGAGCAGTACTTC.